This TCR beta chain was observed in a study of identical twins. V was shortened by 3 bases and J by 4 bases, with 15 bases between the two germline ends. The length of the CDR3 is 15 residues. TCRdb recomputed calls from the 5' RACE reads with MiXCR, one row per CDR3 protein. The data hold 450,000 to 650,000 distinct CDR3 sequences, with about 15% observed a single time. This clonotype was counted at least ten times. The same sample was also studied in work on yellow fever vaccine responses in identical twins.

This receptor was obtained from a woman aged 18-35 years in good health. Sequenced sample: CD4+ T cells sorted from blood. The genes are TRBV12-3 or TRBV12-4 and TRBJ1-1; D call uncertain. The CDR3 loop is CASSFAGNSFTEAFF. In DNA form, the CDR3 reads TGTGCCAGCAGTTTCGCGGGGAATTCGTTCACTGAAGCTTTCTTT.